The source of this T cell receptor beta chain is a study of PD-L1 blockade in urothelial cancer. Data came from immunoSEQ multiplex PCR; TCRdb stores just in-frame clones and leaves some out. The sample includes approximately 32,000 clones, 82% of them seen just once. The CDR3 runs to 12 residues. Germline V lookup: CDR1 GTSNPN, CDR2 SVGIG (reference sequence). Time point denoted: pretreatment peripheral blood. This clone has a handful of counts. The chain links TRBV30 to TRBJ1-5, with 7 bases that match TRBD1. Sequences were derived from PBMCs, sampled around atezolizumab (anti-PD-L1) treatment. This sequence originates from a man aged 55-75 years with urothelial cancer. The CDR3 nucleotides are TGTGCTCTCGACAGGGCGAACCAGCCCCAGCATTTT. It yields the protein CALDRANQPQHF. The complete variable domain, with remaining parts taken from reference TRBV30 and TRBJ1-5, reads SQTIHQWPATLVQPVGSPLSLECTVEGTSNPNLYWYRQAAGRGLQLLFYSVGIGQISSEVPQNLSASRPQDRQFILSSKKLLLSDSGFYLCALDRANQPQHFGDGTRLSIL.